This TCR beta chain is from a study of blood T cell repertoires in COVID-19. Original processing notes: Reference gene primer amplification yielded estimated nucleated cell counts. Sequencing used immunoSEQ multiplex PCR; TCRdb keeps in-frame clones, though not all of them. V and J calls plus clone size are reproduced from that table; the DNA served to infer D and trimming. Of 55,000 to 80,000 clones in the sample, around 88% were seen once. Deletions cut 3 bases from V and 6 bases from J, with 5 bases between. CDR1 LNHDA and CDR2 SQIVND come from the germline V gene (reference sequence). The CDR3 length is 12 residues.

The sample comprised peripheral blood. The chain recombines TRBV19 with TRBJ2-2, with no clear D. The sequence came from a man aged 50-59 years with active COVID-19. CDR3 bases: TGTGCCAGTAGTATTACAGCCGGGGAGCTGTTTTTT. Protein: CASSITAGELFF.